This entry lists 11 T cell receptor beta chains sequenced from one sample in a study of blood T cell repertoires in COVID-19. The data were produced by immunoSEQ multiplex PCR, yet TCRdb's version contains in-frame clones alone and is incomplete. The sample has some 400,000 clones, around nine tenths seen once. Sequencing was done on a sample of PBMCs or T cells enriched from blood (not recorded which). Source of these receptors: a woman aged 25-40 years who had recovered from COVID-19.

This chain joins TRBV29-1 and TRBJ1-1; no clear D gene. The CDR3 sequence is 14 residues long. Germline CDR1 SQVTM, CDR2 ANQGSEA. V lost 3 bases and J lost 2, with 13 bases in between. The CDR3 protein is CSVDVSGLNTEAFF. For the CDR3, the DNA is TGCAGCGTTGACGTTTCCGGACTTAACACTGAAGCTTTCTTT.

The rearrangement uses TRBV10-3 and TRBJ2-1; 13 bases are a match to TRBD2. Germline CDR1 and CDR2: ENHRY and SYGVKD. With V trimmed by 4 bases and J by 7 bases, 4 bases remained unmatched. This CDR3 contains 15 residues. This CDR3 is CAISGTSGSRNEQFF. CDR3 coding DNA: TGTGCCATCAGTGGGACTAGCGGGAGTAGGAATGAGCAGTTCTTC.

Turning to this clone: Additional DNA sequences in this sample encode the identical CDR3. This chain links TRBV20-1 with TRBJ2-5, with D perhaps matching TRBD2 (5 bases). CDR1 DFQATT and CDR2 SNEGSKA come from the germline V gene (reference sequence). V was pared by 5 bases and J by 5 bases, with 9 bases between. There are 11 residues in the CDR3. The chain's CDR3 is CSAYRGETQYF. DNA of the CDR3: TGCAGTGCTTACCGAGGGGAGACCCAGTACTTC.

A word on this clone: Different DNA sequences within this sample yield the same CDR3. The chain employs TRBV5-1 and TRBJ2-7; 13 bases match TRBD2. The CDR3 totals 15 residues. Trimming at V came to 2 bases and at J to 2 bases, leaving 1 base not matched to a gene. CDR1 is SGHRS and CDR2 is YFSETQ in the germline V gene. CDR3 nucleotides: TGCGCCAGCAGCTTAGGGACTAGCGGGACCTACGAGCAGTACTTC. Translating gives CASSLGTSGTYEQYF.

This clone appeared a few times. The V gene is TRBV2, the J gene TRBJ1-5; TRBD1 agrees at 8 bases. With 5 bases clipped from V and 7 bases from J, the junction kept 7 bases outside the gene matches. This CDR3 spans 14 amino acids. Germline CDR1 reads SNHLY; CDR2 reads FYNNEI. The CDR3: CASSLTGGGQPQHF. The CDR3, as DNA: TGTGCCAGCAGTCTTACAGGGGGGGGGCAGCCCCAGCATTTT.

The genes are TRBV9 and TRBJ2-7, with D tentatively TRBD1 (6 bases). Trimming cost V 3 bases and J 6 bases, with 16 bases left between them. This CDR3 is 14 amino acids long. Germline lookup yields CDR1 SGDLS and CDR2 YYNGEE. This CDR3 reads CASSDGTRSGEQYF. The DNA of the CDR3 is TGTGCCAGCAGCGACGGGACAAGGTCAGGCGAGCAGTACTTC.

The gene calls are TRBV14 and TRBJ2-7; TRBD2 might be the D (5 bases). With 0 bases removed from V and 3 bases from J, the gap between germline ends came to 12 bases. Germline assignment: CDR1 SGHDN and CDR2 FVKESK. The CDR3 runs to 15 residues. Here the CDR3 DNA reads TGTGCCAGCAGCCAAGATGTAGCGTTGGTCTACGAGCAGTACTTC. It yields the protein CASSQDVALVYEQYF. Full variable domain (outside the CDR3, taken from reference TRBV14 and TRBJ2-7): EAGVTQFPSHSVIEKGQTVTLRCDPISGHDNLYWYRRVMGKEIKFLLHFVKESKQDESGMPNNRFLAERTGGTYSTLKVQPAELEDSGVYFCASSQDVALVYEQYFGPGTRLTVT.

The chain carries TRBV19 and TRBJ2-2; 11 bases fit TRBD2. Germline CDR1 is LNHDA and CDR2 is SQIVND (reference sequence). J was trimmed by 5 bases and V by 6 bases; bases with no gene match: 8. The CDR3 loop spans 16 amino acids. CDR3 DNA sequence: TGTGCCAGTAGGCCTCCTAGCGGGAGGACAACCGGGGAGCTGTTTTTT. It specifies CASRPPSGRTTGELFF.

The genes are TRBV2 and TRBJ1-2, with a tentative D call TRBD1 (5 bases). The V gene lost 0 bases and the J gene lost 8 bases, with 16 bases spanning the gap. CDR1 and CDR2 from the germline V gene are SNHLY and FYNNEI. The CDR3 has 15 amino acids. The CDR3 bases are TGTGCCAGCAGTGAAGCGCTTACAGGCCGGGGGGGCTACACCTTC. This codes for CASSEALTGRGGYTF.

The chain employs TRBV5-6 and TRBJ2-5; the match to TRBD2 covers 8 bases. In germline, CDR1 is SGHDT, CDR2 YYEEEE. CDR3 length: 15 residues. Trimming at V came to 4 bases and at J to 5 bases, leaving 10 bases not matched to a gene. Here the CDR3 DNA reads TGTGCCAGCAGCCCGGCTGCGGGGGGCCGTGAGACCCAGTACTTC. This codes for CASSPAAGGRETQYF.

The chain is built from TRBV24-1 and TRBJ1-1; TRBD1 might be the D (6 bases). CDR3 length equals 13 residues. Looked up from germline, CDR1 is KGHDR and CDR2 is SFDVKD. The CDR3 coding sequence is TGTGCTTTCGTGGGGGGGGCGAACACTGAAGCTTTCTTT. Protein sequence: CAFVGGANTEAFF.